One sample yielded the 27 T cell receptor beta chains listed below, sequenced in a study of T cells in Graves' hyperthyroidism and ophthalmopathy. Amplification yielded TCR beta CDR3 regions, with RNA transcripts as the source. Researchers ran a first-round RT-PCR on the TCR CDR3 using the HTBI primer set. Each CDR3 protein is one row after TCRdb ran MiXCR on the multiplex PCR reads. The sample consists of fewer than 450,000 distinct CDR3 sequences, about 17% of them appearing once. The specimen was blood. These receptors originate from a woman in her twenties or thirties with Graves' hyperthyroidism that later progressed to Graves' ophthalmopathy.

Of note for this clonotype: With a much larger clone just one base away, this may be a read error. Without the conserved terminal phenylalanine or tryptophan, this CDR3 likely stems from a read error. The chain uses TRBV18 and TRBJ1-2; 7 bases are a match to TRBD1. This CDR3 has 14 residues. Trimming at V came to 1 base and at J to 4 bases, leaving 3 bases not matched to a gene. The V gene's germline CDR1 is KGHSH and CDR2 LQKENI. Here the CDR3 DNA reads TGTGCCAGCTCACCACGGGACAGATTCTATGGCTACACCCTC. This translates into CASSPRDRFYGYTL.

J is TRBJ2-7 and V is TRBV7-2; no definite D call. V dropped 5 bases and J dropped 6 bases, with 23 bases sitting between them. This CDR3 comprises 16 residues. Looked up from germline, CDR1 is SGHTA and CDR2 is FQGNSA. CDR3 DNA: TGTGCCAGCAGCCTTAGTTCTGACCGCCGTAGGAGCGAGCAGTACTTC. Its protein is CASSLSSDRRRSEQYF.

In the case of this clonotype: Since a much larger clone is just one base distant, this may be a read error. The chain has TRBV27 and TRBJ2-7, with 7 bases lining up with TRBD2. Looked up from germline, CDR1 is MNHEY and CDR2 is SMNVEV (reference sequence). The CDR3 length is 12 residues. The CDR3 here is CATQRGNYGQYF. The CDR3 nucleotides are TGTGCCACCCAGCGGGGAAACTACGGGCAGTACTTC.

This clonotype was found many times. The V and J genes are TRBV5-8 and TRBJ1-2; 7 bases agree with TRBD1. The CDR3 spans 16 residues. Germline V gene sequence: CDR1 SGHTS, CDR2 YDEGEE. The J segment lost 6 bases and the V segment lost 3 bases, leaving 14 bases of the junction unmatched. CDR3 nucleotides: TGTGCCAGCAGCTCGGACCCGACAGGGAGATCTGATGGCTACACCTTC. It specifies CASSSDPTGRSDGYTF.

This rearrangement joins TRBV20-1 to TRBJ2-3; 8 nucleotides match TRBD1. The CDR3 is made up of 13 amino acids. CDR1 and CDR2 (germline): DFQATT, SNEGSKA (reference sequence). J lost 4 bases, V lost 3 bases, and 3 bases had no gene match. The CDR3 region is CSARDRVPDTQYF. For the CDR3, the DNA is TGCAGTGCTAGGGACAGGGTGCCAGATACGCAGTATTTT.

As concerns this clonotype: A read error may be the cause here, since a much bigger clone is one base away. The chain recombines TRBV20-1 with TRBJ2-7, with D unclear. This CDR3 spans 16 amino acids. Germline-derived CDR1 and CDR2 are DFQATT and SNEGSKA (reference sequence). CDR3 sequence: CNARDQANSFSYEQYF. In DNA, the CDR3 is TGCAATGCTAGAGATCAAGCGAACAGCTTCTCCTACGAGCAGTACTTC.

Notes on this clonotype: This sequence may be a read error, since a much larger clone differs from it by one base. J is TRBJ1-4 and V is TRBV2; weak D call: TRBD1 (6 bases). The CDR3 loop spans 15 amino acids. Germline V gives CDR1 SNHLY, CDR2 FYNNEI. CDR3 in amino acids: CVSSQGLTTNEKLFF. In nucleotides, the CDR3 is TGTGTCAGCAGCCAGGGGCTTACAACTAATGAAAAACTGTTTTTT.

The chain is built from TRBV6-2 or TRBV6-3 and TRBJ1-4; TRBD1 matches 8 bases. Per the germline V gene, CDR1 is MNHEY and CDR2 is SVGEGT. V shed 7 bases and J 8 bases; nucleotides not matched to a gene: 6. The CDR3 is 13 residues long. This CDR3 reads CASIDRGNEKLFF. The CDR3 bases are TGTGCCAGCATTGACAGGGGTAACGAAAAACTGTTTTTT.

This clonotype was recorded many times. The genes are TRBV7-2 and TRBJ2-1; D ambiguous. Germline V CDR1 and CDR2: SGHTA, FQGNSA. V lost 2 bases and J 5 bases, leaving 4 bases between the germline ends. The length of the CDR3 is 12 residues. This CDR3 reads CASSLMNNEQFF. The CDR3 region has the DNA TGTGCCAGCAGCTTAATGAACAATGAGCAGTTCTTC.

Many counts were recorded for this clonotype. Germline is not matched at one junction end, which may reflect a read error. The genes are TRBV5-1 and TRBJ2-3; no reliable D call. The CDR3 has 17 residues. From germline, CDR1 is SGHRS and CDR2 YFSETQ. The CDR3 sequence is CASGFGSGSRITDTQYF. CDR3 coding DNA: TGCGCCAGCGGCTTCGGGTCCGGCAGCAGGATCACAGATACGCAGTATTTT.

This clonotype was observed at least ten times. One junction end does not reproduce the germline sequence, and a read error may be involved. The DNA of the CDR3 is TGTGCCAGCAGTTCCTCGACTAGCGGGCAAGAGACCCGGTACTTC. It specifies CASSSSTSGQETRYF. The rearrangement uses TRBV27 and TRBJ2-5, with 10 positions matching TRBD2. The CDR3 runs 15 residues. CDR1 MNHEY and CDR2 SMNVEV come from the germline V gene (reference sequence).

This clonotype was recorded many times. The rearrangement links TRBV11-2 to TRBJ1-1; a weak D match, TRBD1 (6 bases). Deletions cut 5 bases from V and 8 bases from J, with 9 bases between. The CDR3 has 11 residues. Germline-derived CDR1 and CDR2 are SGHAT and FQNNGV. The CDR3 DNA sequence: TGTGCCAGCAGCGTAGGGGGGGAAGCTTTCTTT. It codes for CASSVGGEAFF.

This rearrangement joins TRBV19 to TRBJ2-3; D is undetermined. Germline assignment: CDR1 LNHDA and CDR2 SQIVND (reference sequence). V dropped 2 bases and J dropped 1 base, with 10 bases sitting between them. CDR3 size: 15 residues. The DNA of the CDR3 is TGTGCCAGTAGTATACCGGGCAGAGGCACAGATACGCAGTATTTT. Its translation: CASSIPGRGTDTQYF.

This clonotype was seen only a few times. The rearrangement uses TRBV19 and TRBJ2-6, with TRBD1 identical over 8 bases. From germline, CDR1 is LNHDA and CDR2 SQIVND (reference sequence). V dropped 1 base and J dropped 2; count of bases not matched to a gene: 4. The CDR3 is made up of 17 amino acids. Here the CDR3 reads CASSIVAGGAGANVLTF. DNA for the CDR3: TGTGCCAGTAGTATAGTGGCAGGGGGCGCTGGGGCCAACGTCCTGACTTTC.

The chain is built from TRBV20-1 and TRBJ2-1; TRBD2 matches 8 bases. The CDR3 contains 13 residues. V shed 3 bases and J 9 bases; nucleotides not matched to a gene: 7. CDR1 and CDR2 (germline): DFQATT, SNEGSKA (reference sequence). As DNA, the CDR3 is TGCAGTGCTAGGGTGAGCGGGAGAATTGAGCAGTTCTTC. As protein: CSARVSGRIEQFF.

At least ten counts were recorded for this clonotype. V usage is TRBV30 and J usage is TRBJ2-7; the match to TRBD1 covers 10 bases. Per germline, CDR1 GTSNPN and CDR2 SVGIG (reference sequence). The V and J ends lost 4 bases and 2 bases, in that order; junction bases with no gene match: 5. This CDR3 has 14 residues. The CDR3 DNA follows: TGTGCCTGGAATTCTGGACAGGGGGCCTACGAGCAGTACTTC. As protein: CAWNSGQGAYEQYF.

This clonotype was seen many times. The chain carries TRBV4-1 and TRBJ2-5; D perhaps matches TRBD2 (5 bases). Germline V gene sequence: CDR1 MGHRA, CDR2 YSYEKL. V was clipped by 4 bases and J by 5 bases, with 14 bases between them. The CDR3 totals 14 residues. CDR3 loop: CASSLQRTVETQYF. DNA for the CDR3: TGCGCCAGCAGCCTCCAGCGGACTGTGGAGACCCAGTACTTC.

The chain joins TRBV9 to TRBJ1-4; 7 bases line up with TRBD1. The CDR3 is made up of 15 amino acids. Germline trimming cut 4 bases from V and 4 bases from J; bases unmatched to any gene: 7. Germline-derived CDR1 and CDR2 are SGDLS and YYNGEE. The CDR3 spells CASSPWDSHNEKLFF. The CDR3 coding sequence is TGTGCCAGCAGCCCTTGGGACAGCCATAATGAAAAACTGTTTTTT.

At least ten counts were recorded for this clonotype. The chain couples TRBV28 to TRBJ2-7; 8 bases align to TRBD1. The CDR3 runs to 14 residues. Losses at the gene ends were 5 bases for V and 6 bases for J; bases not matched to a gene: 9. Germline values: CDR1 MDHEN, CDR2 SYDVKM. The CDR3 DNA is TGTGCCAGCAGTCCCTACGGACAGGGAGGCGAGCAGTACTTC. This gives the protein CASSPYGQGGEQYF.

The rearrangement links TRBV3-1 to TRBJ2-7, with D perhaps matching TRBD2 (6 bases). This CDR3 has 15 residues. CDR1 is LGHDT, CDR2 YNNKEL, per germline (reference sequence). Trimming removed 4 bases at V and 3 bases at J, with 16 bases between. CDR3 in amino acids: CASSRGAGPFYEQYF. CDR3 in DNA: TGTGCCAGCAGCCGCGGGGCAGGACCTTTCTACGAGCAGTACTTC.

This clonotype was picked up many times. This chain connects TRBV11-2 to TRBJ2-5, with 9 bases matching TRBD2. The CDR3 is made up of 15 amino acids. Germline CDR1 is SGHAT and CDR2 is FQNNGV. Trimming took 4 bases from V and 0 from J; bases not matched to a gene: 3. CDR3 in DNA: TGTGCCAGCAGCTGGATAGCGGGGGACCAAGAGACCCAGTACTTC. Protein product: CASSWIAGDQETQYF.

This clonotype was counted at least ten times. This sequence joins TRBV7-8 and TRBJ2-3; a weak D match, TRBD1 (6 bases). Germline V lookup: CDR1 SGHVS, CDR2 FQNEAQ. V lost 5 bases and J 4 bases, leaving 13 bases between the germline ends. CDR3 length equals 14 residues. CDR3 nucleotide sequence: TGTGCCAGCAGCGTCACAGGGATCCCAGATACGCAGTATTTT. Translated, it gives CASSVTGIPDTQYF. Full variable domain (missing parts from reference TRBV7-8 and TRBJ2-3): GAGVSQSPRYKVAKRGQDVALRCDPISGHVSLFWYQQALGQGPEFLTYFQNEAQLDKSGLPSDRFFAERPEGSVSTLKIQRTQQEDSAVYLCASSVTGIPDTQYFGPGTRLTVL.

At least ten counts were recorded for this clonotype. The chain combines TRBV27 with TRBJ2-7; maybe TRBD2 (6 bases). The CDR3 is 15 amino acids. Germline V CDR1 and CDR2: MNHEY, SMNVEV (reference sequence). The V end was cut by 0 bases, the J end by 0 bases, with 9 bases between. The CDR3, as DNA: TGTGCCAGCAGTTTATCGGGGGGTCCCTCCTACGAGCAGTACTTC. It specifies CASSLSGGPSYEQYF.

On this clonotype itself: The junction departs from the called germline gene at one end, perhaps through a read error. V gene TRBV11-2 combines with J gene TRBJ2-1; 7 bases fit TRBD1. The CDR3 is made up of 15 amino acids. Germline CDR1 reads SGHAT; CDR2 reads FQNNGV. The CDR3 coding sequence is TGTGCCAGCAGCTTAGCGGGACAGATATACAATGGGCAGTTCTTC. Translating it yields CASSLAGQIYNGQFF.

This clonotype was seen only once. The rearrangement links TRBV2 to TRBJ2-1, with 12 bases matching TRBD2. Germline CDR1 is SNHLY and CDR2 is FYNNEI. The V gene end was trimmed by 7 bases and the J gene end by 6 bases; junction bases not matched to a gene: 7. The length of the CDR3 is 15 residues. Here the CDR3 DNA reads TGTGCCAGCATCCAAACTAGCGGGAGGTCCAATGAGCAGTTCTTC. Its translation: CASIQTSGRSNEQFF.

The rearrangement joins TRBV6-5 to TRBJ1-1; a weak D match, TRBD1 (6 bases). Germline CDR1 reads MNHEY; CDR2 reads SVGAGI. The CDR3 runs 14 residues. The ends were cut back, 2 bases at V and 5 bases at J, with 12 bases in the middle. The DNA for the CDR3 is TGTGCCAGCAGTTACGGGGGGGCTGGAACTGAAGCTTTCTTT. Translated: CASSYGGAGTEAFF.

On this clonotype: A single base separates this from a much larger clone, so it may be a read error. V is TRBV28 and J is TRBJ2-7; perhaps TRBD2 as D (6 bases). The CDR3 runs 15 residues. Trimming took 3 bases from V and 2 from J, leaving 14 bases between them. From germline, CDR1 is MDHEN and CDR2 SYDVKM. The chain's CDR3 is CASSFRTSRPYEQYF. CDR3 sequence (DNA): TGTGCCAGCAGTTTTCGCACTAGCCGACCCTACGAGCAGTACTTC.